This is a list of T cell receptor beta chains from one sample in a study of blood T cells in healthy people across ages. Each CDR3 protein gets one entry after TCRdb re-called the 5' RACE reads with MiXCR. The data show hundreds of thousands of distinct CDR3 sequences, 35% to 40% seen once. The sequencing input was blood. The receptor source for this set is a young man in good health. CDR3s include the opening cysteine and the closing phenylalanine or tryptophan. A D gene is named only where the DNA matches it firmly. Size is stated for part of the rows, as once, few or many counts, or as a class when the clone is expanded.

clone_size,v_call,d_call,j_call,cdr3_length,cdr3_nt,cdr3_aa
NA,TRBV19,TRBD2,TRBJ2-5,15,TGTGCCAGTAGCCTAGGGACTACGATACAAGAGACCCAGTACTTC,CASSLGTTIQETQYF
many,TRBV12-3/TRBV12-4,NA,TRBJ1-5,14,TGTGCCAGCAGTTTAAGGGAATTGAATCAGCCCCAGCATTTT,CASSLRELNQPQHF
NA,TRBV5-1,NA,TRBJ1-4,13,TGCGCCAGCAGCTGTGGAGGTTCCGAAAAACTGTTTTTT,CASSCGGSEKLFF
few,TRBV29-1,TRBD1,TRBJ1-5,15,TGCAGCGTCGTAACACAGGGGGCTGGCTTCGGGCCCCAGCATTTT,CSVVTQGAGFGPQHF
NA,TRBV7-9,TRBD1,TRBJ2-7,16,TGTGCCAGCAGTCAAACGGGACAGGTTCCCGACTACGAGCAGTACTTC,CASSQTGQVPDYEQYF
few,TRBV20-1,TRBD2,TRBJ2-7,15,TGCAGTGCTCTTCCCGGGACTAGCGATCTCTACGAGCAGTACTTC,CSALPGTSDLYEQYF
NA,TRBV27,TRBD1,TRBJ1-5,13,TGTGCCAGCAGACCCCAGGGGGATCAGCCCCAGCATTTT,CASRPQGDQPQHF
NA,TRBV7-8,NA,TRBJ2-2,13,TGTGCCAGCGGCTTATCGCGAACCGGGGAGCTGTTTTTT,CASGLSRTGELFF
NA,TRBV6-2/TRBV6-3,NA,TRBJ2-7,16,TGTGCCAGCAGTCCCCTTGGGGGGGGGCCAGGAAATGAGCAGTACTTC,CASSPLGGGPGNEQYF
many,TRBV20-1,NA,TRBJ1-1,14,TGCAGTGCCCAATCCGACGGGGGATCGCCTGAAGCTTTCTTT,CSAQSDGGSPEAFF
NA,TRBV6-2/TRBV6-3,TRBD1,TRBJ1-1,17,TGTGCCAGCAGTCGAACAGGGGGTGGAATCCTGAACACTGAAGCTTTCTTT,CASSRTGGGILNTEAFF
many,TRBV12-3/TRBV12-4,NA,TRBJ2-3,14,TGTGCCAGCAGTTTAGCTGCGCGCACAGATACGCAGTATTTT,CASSLAARTDTQYF
NA,TRBV28,TRBD2,TRBJ2-7,16,TGTGCCAGCAGTTCGGGACTAGCGGGAGGAAAGGACGAGCAGTACTTC,CASSSGLAGGKDEQYF
many,TRBV10-3,TRBD1,TRBJ1-1,18,TGTGCCATCACCCCTTCCACCGGGACAGGGGATCAGAACACTGAAGCTTTCTTT,CAITPSTGTGDQNTEAFF
many,TRBV12-3/TRBV12-4,NA,TRBJ2-1,14,TGTGCCAGCAGTGGGGCCACTGCACTGAATGAGCAGTTCTTC,CASSGATALNEQFF
NA,TRBV2,NA,TRBJ2-7,14,TGTGCCAGCAGTGAACCCCCTTTTATGTGGGAGCAGTACTTC,CASSEPPFMWEQYF
NA,TRBV30,TRBD1,TRBJ2-7,14,TGTGCCTGGAGGTCCGGGACAGGGGACCACGAGCAGTACTTC,CAWRSGTGDHEQYF
few,TRBV20-1,NA,TRBJ1-1,15,TGCAGTGCTAGAGAAGGTTTGGGACCCAATACCGACGCTTTCTTT,CSAREGLGPNTDAFF
NA,TRBV5-6,TRBD1,TRBJ2-1,16,TGTGCCAGCAGCCCTGGACAGGGCCCCCCAACGGGTGAGCAGTTCTTC,CASSPGQGPPTGEQFF
NA,TRBV5-1,TRBD1,TRBJ2-3,17,TGCGCCAGCAGCTTGGAGCGGACAGGGGAAGGCACAGATACGCAGTATTTT,CASSLERTGEGTDTQYF
many,TRBV20-1,NA,TRBJ1-2,11,TGCAGTGCTAGAGAAAACTATGGCTACACCTTC,CSARENYGYTF
few,TRBV12-3/TRBV12-4,NA,TRBJ2-5,15,TGTGCCAGCAGCACAGGTATTTCGGTCCAAGAGACCCAGTACTTC,CASSTGISVQETQYF
once,TRBV2,TRBD1,TRBJ1-1,14,TGTGCCAGCAGTACCGGGACAGGGCCTGGGGGAGCTTTCTTT,CASSTGTGPGGAFF
NA,TRBV5-1,NA,TRBJ2-3,14,TGCGCCAGCAGCCTGGAATTGGCAGGCCATACGCAGTATTTT,CASSLELAGHTQYF
NA,TRBV12-3/TRBV12-4,NA,TRBJ2-1,14,TGTGCCACAAACTTGGGGGACGGAGCCGGAGAACAGTTCTTC,CATNLGDGAGEQFF
once,TRBV20-1,TRBD2,TRBJ2-5,12,TGCAGTGCTACCCCGGGGGGAGGGACCCAGTACTTC,CSATPGGGTQYF
few,TRBV7-2,NA,TRBJ1-6,16,TGTGCCAGCAGCCCAAGGGGTGGCTCCTATAATTCACCCCTCCACTTT,CASSPRGGSYNSPLHF
few,TRBV28,TRBD2,TRBJ2-7,13,TGTGCCAGCGGCTCTCGGGAGGTATACGAGCAGTACTTC,CASGSREVYEQYF
many,TRBV9,TRBD2,TRBJ2-1,14,TGTGCCAGCGACGGTTCGGGGGGAACCAATGAGCAGTTCTTC,CASDGSGGTNEQFF
few,TRBV7-2,NA,TRBJ1-6,15,TGTGCCAGCAGCTTAGCGCCGTCGAATAATTCACCCCTCCACTTT,CASSLAPSNNSPLHF
NA,TRBV20-1,TRBD1,TRBJ1-1,18,TGCAGTGCTAGAGGCTTATTCCGGGACAGGGGGCGGTGGACTGAAGCTTTCTTT,CSARGLFRDRGRWTEAFF
few,TRBV6-2/TRBV6-3,NA,TRBJ2-7,12,TGTGCCACGTCAAGGGGGGTCAACGAGCAGTACTTC,CATSRGVNEQYF
NA,TRBV27,NA,TRBJ2-3,14,TGTGCCAGCAGTTGGCAGGGATACACAGATACGCAGTATTTT,CASSWQGYTDTQYF
few,TRBV6-6,TRBD1,TRBJ2-7,15,TGTGCCAGCAGTTACTCCGGGACAGGGGGATACGAGCAGTACTTC,CASSYSGTGGYEQYF
NA,TRBV12-3/TRBV12-4,TRBD2,TRBJ2-2,17,TGTGCCAGCAGCCAAACTAGCGGGACAGGAGGGCCCGGGGAGCTGTTTTTT,CASSQTSGTGGPGELFF
NA,TRBV9,NA,TRBJ1-4,14,TGTGCCAGCAGCGTAGCAGGATCTAATGAAAAACTGTTTTTT,CASSVAGSNEKLFF
few,TRBV4-2,NA,TRBJ1-1,13,TGTGCCACCAGGGCCCCGAGGGGTGGTGAAGCTTTCTTT,CATRAPRGGEAFF
NA,TRBV18,NA,TRBJ2-2,13,TGTGCCAGCTCACCAATTTCGAACGGGGAGCTGTTTTTT,CASSPISNGELFF
NA,TRBV12-3/TRBV12-4,NA,TRBJ1-2,14,TGTGCCAGCAGTGTAGGGTCGGGGGTAGGTGGCTACACCTTC,CASSVGSGVGGYTF
NA,TRBV27,NA,TRBJ1-2,14,TGTGCCAGCAGTGCGGGACACTCTGCAGGAGGCTACACCTTC,CASSAGHSAGGYTF
NA,TRBV6-5,NA,TRBJ2-3,15,TGTGCCAGCAGTTACACAGGGAGGGCCACAGATACGCAGTATTTT,CASSYTGRATDTQYF
NA,TRBV20-1,NA,TRBJ1-2,16,TGCAGTGCTCCCCCGCCGGACGGAAGATTTAACTATGGCTACACCTTC,CSAPPPDGRFNYGYTF
once,TRBV6-2/TRBV6-3,NA,TRBJ2-1,15,TGTGCCAGCAGTCCCGCGGGCAGGGGTTTAAATGAGCAGTTCTTC,CASSPAGRGLNEQFF
NA,TRBV20-1,TRBD2,TRBJ2-1,12,TGCAGCGCGGGGGGGCCCTACAATGAGCAGTTCTTC,CSAGGPYNEQFF
NA,TRBV4-1,NA,TRBJ1-2,12,TGCGCCAGCAGCCAAGTCCGCTATGGCTGCACCTTC,CASSQVRYGCTF
NA,TRBV20-1,TRBD1,TRBJ1-4,15,TGCAGTGCTAGCCCTCGGACAGGGGGATCTGAAAAACTGTTTTTT,CSASPRTGGSEKLFF
NA,TRBV5-6,NA,TRBJ2-5,14,TGTGCCAGCAGCTTGGTCGGCGGGCAGGGGACCCAGTACTTC,CASSLVGGQGTQYF
NA,TRBV20-1,NA,TRBJ2-1,12,TGCAGTGCTACCCGGGACCAAGGACAGCAGTTCTTC,CSATRDQGQQFF
few,TRBV6-5,NA,TRBJ2-1,12,TGTGCCAGCAGAAATCAGGGGAATGAGCAGTTCTTC,CASRNQGNEQFF
NA,TRBV5-1,NA,TRBJ2-6,15,TGCGCCAGCAGCCAACAGGGTCCTGGGGCCAACGTCCTGACTTTC,CASSQQGPGANVLTF
few,TRBV7-3,TRBD2,TRBJ2-1,18,TGTGCCAGCAGCTTTTATCCCTCAACGGGAGGCAAATACAATGAGCAGTTCTTC,CASSFYPSTGGKYNEQFF
NA,TRBV7-9,NA,TRBJ2-3,8,TGTGCCAGCAGCCAGCAGTATTTT,CASSQQYF
few,TRBV7-2,TRBD1,TRBJ1-4,14,TGTGCCAGCAGACAGGGGATCCCTAATGAAAAACTGTTTTTT,CASRQGIPNEKLFF
few,TRBV10-3,NA,TRBJ1-5,15,TGTGCCATCAGTGAGTCTGGGAGCAGCAATCAGCCCCAGCATTTT,CAISESGSSNQPQHF
NA,TRBV2,NA,TRBJ2-7,15,TGTGCCAGCAGTGAAAGGATCAGGGTCGGCTACGAGCAGTACTTC,CASSERIRVGYEQYF